Here is one T cell receptor beta chain with its context. Antigen specificity is unknown. The sample is drawn from a study of CXCR3-negative and CXCR3-positive naive CD8 T cells. Study as a whole: The study obtained roughly 140 million TRB reads, about 1.5 +/- 0.3 million per library.

TRB cDNA was prepared as libraries by UMI-labeled 5' RACE. TCRdb re-called the 5' RACE reads, yielding one record per CDR3 amino acid sequence without DNA. The sample holds about 56,000 distinct CDR3 sequences. CDR3 length equals 13 residues. Germline loops: CDR1 SGDLS, CDR2 YYNGEE. Study-wide results and limits: Upon cryopreservation, CXCR3 expression partially decreased, and most assays used fresh PBMCs. Both naive subsets carried similar amounts of surface CD5, so TCR strength was inferred from TRB CDR3 properties. When CXCR3-positive naive cells were set against CXCR3-negative naive cells, the former had more hydrophobic TRB CDR3s. Diversity ran similarly high across both naive subsets but far lower in memory CD8+ cells.

The V and J genes are TRBV9 and TRBJ1-5; the D call from TCRdb, TRBD1, cannot be confirmed without DNA. The receptor was isolated from a human donor in good health. Some clones in this sample may be carry-over from other donors' samples. The sequencing input was naive CXCR3+ CD8+ T cells from blood. The subset was: CD45RO-CCR7+CD27+CD95- naive CD8+ T cells expressing CXCR3 (TNR3+). The CDR3 spells CASSSWGDRPQHF. The full variable domain, in which reference TRBV9 and TRBJ1-5 provide the parts outside the CDR3, is DSGVTQTPKHLITATGQRVTLRCSPRSGDLSVYWYQQSLDQGLQFLIQYYNGEERAKGNILERFSAQQFPDLHSELNLSSLELGDSALYFCASSSWGDRPQHFGDGTRLSIL.